The clone carrying this T cell receptor beta chain was counted ten times or more. This sample was included in a study of T cells after yellow fever vaccination. TCRdb itself ran the 5' RACE reads through MiXCR, one entry per CDR3 protein. The sample holds fewer than 450,000 distinct CDR3 sequences, approximately 3.9% seen once. There are 14 residues in the CDR3. Germline V gives CDR1 SGHTA, CDR2 FQGNSA. Deletions cut 3 bases from V and 5 bases from J, with 12 bases between. The clonotype comes from a man aged 18 to 29 who received the YFV17D yellow fever vaccine. The rearrangement joins TRBV7-2 to TRBJ2-3; D remains unclear. Sequencing used PBMCs, obtained 5 days after the yellow fever booster vaccination. The CDR3 spells CASSLRPGEDTQYF. The CDR3, as DNA: TGTGCCAGCAGCTTGCGTCCTGGGGAAGATACGCAGTATTTT.